The sequence of this T cell receptor (beta chain) was determined in a study of cytomegalovirus exposure and HLA in healthy donors. Findings of the study overall: Cytomegalovirus association was assigned to 170 or so TCR beta chains. Rates of TCR association differed by HLA locus in a later analysis, with DRB1 highest and HLA-C lowest. Accurate prediction of HLA-A and HLA-B alleles (for most subjects) was reportedly achieved from TCR beta sequences.

This clone was detected a few times. Antigen: not known. This CDR3 spans 15 amino acids. Trimming cost V 2 bases and J 8 bases; bases outside gene matches: 4. Germline CDR1 reads ENHRY; CDR2 reads SYGVKD. It was with 60 Vbeta and 13 Jbeta primers that the PCR ran. The assay was immunoSEQ multiplex PCR, and TCRdb's table has in-frame clones only and misses some. Of 55,000 to 65,000 clones in the sample, 60% to 80% were seen once. Donors sampled were nominally healthy, though unrecorded immune exposures were likely. Sequenced input: PBMCs. The rearrangement joins TRBV10-3 to TRBJ2-1; 12 bases are shared with TRBD2. The source of this sequence is a woman aged 40 to 50 in good health and CMV-seropositive. The CDR3 DNA is TGTGCCATCAGTGAGGGCCTAGCGGGGGGGGATGAGCAGTTCTTC. The encoded protein is CAISEGLAGGDEQFF.